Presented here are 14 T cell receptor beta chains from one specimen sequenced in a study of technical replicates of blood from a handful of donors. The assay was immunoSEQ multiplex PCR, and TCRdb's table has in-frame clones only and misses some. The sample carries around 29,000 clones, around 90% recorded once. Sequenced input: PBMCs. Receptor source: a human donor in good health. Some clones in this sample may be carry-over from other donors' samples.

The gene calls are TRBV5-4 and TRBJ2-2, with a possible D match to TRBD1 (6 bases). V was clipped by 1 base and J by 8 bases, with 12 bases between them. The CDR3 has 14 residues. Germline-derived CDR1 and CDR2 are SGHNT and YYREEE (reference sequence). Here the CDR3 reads CASSLPSGTGELFF. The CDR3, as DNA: TGTGCCAGCAGCTTGCCTTCGGGGACAGGGGAGCTGTTTTTT.

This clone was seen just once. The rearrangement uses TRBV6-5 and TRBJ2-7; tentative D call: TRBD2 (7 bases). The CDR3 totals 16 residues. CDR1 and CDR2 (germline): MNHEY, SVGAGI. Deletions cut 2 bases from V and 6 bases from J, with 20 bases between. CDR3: CASSYRSRGASREQYF. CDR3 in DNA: TGTGCCAGCAGTTACAGAAGTCGGGGGGCGTCCCGCGAGCAGTACTTC.

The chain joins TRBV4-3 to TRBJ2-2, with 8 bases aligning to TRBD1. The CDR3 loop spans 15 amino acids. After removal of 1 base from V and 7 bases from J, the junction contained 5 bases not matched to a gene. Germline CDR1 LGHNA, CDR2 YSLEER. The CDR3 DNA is TGCGCCAGCAGCCAAGGGACAGGGAGCCACGGGGAGCTGTTTTTT. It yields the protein CASSQGTGSHGELFF.

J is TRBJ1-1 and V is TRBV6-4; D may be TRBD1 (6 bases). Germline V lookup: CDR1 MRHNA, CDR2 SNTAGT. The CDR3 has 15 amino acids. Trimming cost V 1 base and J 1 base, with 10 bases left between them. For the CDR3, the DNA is TGTGCCAGCAGTGACTGTGGACAGTGGAACACTGAAGCTTTCTTT. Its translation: CASSDCGQWNTEAFF.

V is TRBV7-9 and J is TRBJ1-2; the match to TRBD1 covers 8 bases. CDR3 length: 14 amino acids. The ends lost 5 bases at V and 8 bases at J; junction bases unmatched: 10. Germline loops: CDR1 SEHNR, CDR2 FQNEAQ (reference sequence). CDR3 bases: TGTGCCAGCAGCCCAGGGACAGGTCCGGGCGGCTACACCTTC. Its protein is CASSPGTGPGGYTF. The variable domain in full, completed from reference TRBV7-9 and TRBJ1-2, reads DTGVSQNPRHKITKRGQNVTFRCDPISEHNRLYWYRQTLGQGPEFLTYFQNEAQLEKSRLLSDRFSAERPKGSFSTLEIQRTEQGDSAMYLCASSPGTGPGGYTFGSGTRLTVV.

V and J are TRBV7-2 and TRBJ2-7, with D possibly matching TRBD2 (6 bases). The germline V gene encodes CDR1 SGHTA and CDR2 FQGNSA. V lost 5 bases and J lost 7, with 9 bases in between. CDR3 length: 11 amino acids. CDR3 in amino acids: CASSPLAEQYF. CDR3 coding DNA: TGTGCCAGCAGCCCTCTAGCGGAGCAGTACTTC.

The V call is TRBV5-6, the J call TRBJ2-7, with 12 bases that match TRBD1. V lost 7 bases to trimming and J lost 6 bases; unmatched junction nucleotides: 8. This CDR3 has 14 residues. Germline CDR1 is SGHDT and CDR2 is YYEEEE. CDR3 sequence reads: CASHRDRGQGEQYF. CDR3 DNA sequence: TGTGCCAGCCACCGGGACAGGGGGCAAGGCGAGCAGTACTTC.

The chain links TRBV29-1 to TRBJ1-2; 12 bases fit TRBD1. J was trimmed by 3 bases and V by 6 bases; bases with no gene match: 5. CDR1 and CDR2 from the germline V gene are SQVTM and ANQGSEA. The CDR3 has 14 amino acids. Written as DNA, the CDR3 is TGCAGCGTAAAAGGGACAGGGGGCGACTATGGCTACACCTTC. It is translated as CSVKGTGGDYGYTF.

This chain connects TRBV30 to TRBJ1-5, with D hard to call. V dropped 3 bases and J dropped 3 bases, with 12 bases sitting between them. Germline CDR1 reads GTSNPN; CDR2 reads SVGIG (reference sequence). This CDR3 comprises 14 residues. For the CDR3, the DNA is TGTGCCTGGAGCGGTAGTGCTTTCAATCAGCCCCAGCATTTT. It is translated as CAWSGSAFNQPQHF.

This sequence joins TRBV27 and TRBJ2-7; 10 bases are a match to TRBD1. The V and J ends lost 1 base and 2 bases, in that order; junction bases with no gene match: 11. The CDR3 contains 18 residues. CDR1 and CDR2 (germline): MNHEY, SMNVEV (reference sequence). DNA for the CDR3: TGTGCCAGCAGTTTATATGGGACAGGGGTATTAGTGGCCTACGAGCAGTACTTC. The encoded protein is CASSLYGTGVLVAYEQYF.

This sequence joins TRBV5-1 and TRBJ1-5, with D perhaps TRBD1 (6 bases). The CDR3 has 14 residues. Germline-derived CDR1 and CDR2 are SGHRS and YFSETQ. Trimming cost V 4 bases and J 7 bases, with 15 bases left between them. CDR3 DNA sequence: TGCGCCAGCAGCCTTGACAGGATGGGGCAGCCCCAGCATTTT. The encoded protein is CASSLDRMGQPQHF.

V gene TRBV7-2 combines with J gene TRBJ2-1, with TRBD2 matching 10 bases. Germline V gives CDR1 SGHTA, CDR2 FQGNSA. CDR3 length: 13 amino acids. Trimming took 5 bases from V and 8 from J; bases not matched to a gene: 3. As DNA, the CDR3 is TGTGCCAGCAGCGTTGGACTAGCGGATGAGCAGTTCTTC. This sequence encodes CASSVGLADEQFF.

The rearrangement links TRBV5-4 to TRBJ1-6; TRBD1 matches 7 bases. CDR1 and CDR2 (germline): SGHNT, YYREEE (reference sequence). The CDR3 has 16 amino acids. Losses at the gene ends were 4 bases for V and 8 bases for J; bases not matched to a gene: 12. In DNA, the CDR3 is TGTGCCAGCAGCCCCCCCCCGGGACAGCGAGATTCACCCCTCCACTTT. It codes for CASSPPPGQRDSPLHF.

This chain's CDR3 is CASSFLAAANTGELFF. The CDR3 DNA reads TGTGCCAGCAGCTTCCTAGCAGCGGCGAACACCGGGGAGCTGTTTTTT. The chain carries TRBV5-6 and TRBJ2-2; D is possibly TRBD2 (5 bases). Per the germline V gene, CDR1 is SGHDT and CDR2 is YYEEEE. Trimming removed 2 bases at V and 0 bases at J, with 11 bases between. The CDR3 has 16 amino acids.